The 22 T cell receptor beta chains presented below share a single source sample, sequenced in a study of cytotoxic CD8 clonotypes in ibrutinib-treated CLL (dated by TCRdb to the early 2020s). The library came from the immunoSEQ multiplex PCR assay. In TCRdb, the immuneACCESS table is reduced to in-frame sequences with V and J assigned. These tables do not hold every clone; where another copy was compared, an unresolved V gene accounts for under half, and the others remain unexplained. The sample has tens of thousands of clones on record, around 70% of them singletons. The ten largest clones represent roughly 12% of the sample. The label giving this sample's time point can be read as: roughly 12 months on ibrutinib. The input for sequencing was PBMCs, taken after 12 months of ibrutinib treatment. The receptors shown here come from a human donor with chronic lymphocytic leukemia.

This clone was counted a few times. The chain is built from TRBV7-6 and TRBJ2-3; 11 bases fit TRBD2. J lost 5 bases, V lost 3 bases, and 7 bases had no gene match. The CDR3 has 16 residues. Germline CDR1 and CDR2: SGHVS and FNYEAQ. DNA for the CDR3: TGTGCCAGCAGCTTCCTCGGACTAGCGGGCGGAGATACGCAGTATTTT. Its translation is CASSFLGLAGGDTQYF.

The chain links TRBV28 to TRBJ2-1; 12 nucleotides line up with TRBD2. CDR3 length equals 19 residues. V dropped 4 bases and J dropped 7; count of bases not matched to a gene: 17. Germline CDR1 MDHEN, CDR2 SYDVKM. CDR3 nucleotides: TGTGCCAGCAGTTCAACAACGCCACTAGCGGGGGGCCCATGGAATGAGCAGTTCTTC. As protein: CASSSTTPLAGGPWNEQFF.

This clone was picked up a small number of times. The chain is built from TRBV5-4 and TRBJ1-1, with no clear D. Looked up from germline, CDR1 is SGHNT and CDR2 is YYREEE (reference sequence). The CDR3 extends over 12 amino acids. Between the trimmed V and J ends, which lost 4 bases and 2 bases, there was a span of 6 bases. The CDR3 here is CASSPENTEAFF. Written as DNA, the CDR3 is TGTGCCAGCAGCCCGGAAAACACTGAAGCTTTCTTT.

This clone came up once. The CDR3: CASSQDTGLAFANTGELFF. The DNA of the CDR3 is TGTGCCAGCAGCCAAGACACGGGACTAGCCTTCGCGAACACCGGGGAGCTGTTTTTT. The gene calls are TRBV14 and TRBJ2-2; 9 bases match TRBD2. Germline loops: CDR1 SGHDN, CDR2 FVKESK. The CDR3 sequence is 19 residues long. Trimming at V came to 0 bases and at J to 0 bases, leaving 8 bases not matched to a gene.

The chain carries TRBV4-2 and TRBJ2-1, with 7 bases fitting TRBD1. V gave up 1 base and J gave up 1 base; unmatched junction bases: 7. CDR3 length: 17 amino acids. Germline V CDR1 and CDR2: LGHNA, YNFKEQ. In nucleotides, the CDR3 is TGTGCCAGCAGCCAAGTAATCGGCAGGGGGTCCTACAATGAGCAGTTCTTC. The encoded protein is CASSQVIGRGSYNEQFF.

The chain couples TRBV5-1 to TRBJ1-6; tentative D call: TRBD1 (6 bases). Germline CDR1 SGHRS, CDR2 YFSETQ. The V end lost 3 bases, the J end lost 3 bases, and 7 bases lay between the germline ends. The CDR3 runs 14 residues. CDR3 in amino acids: CASSYRVYNSPLHF. The CDR3 DNA is TGCGCCAGCAGCTACAGGGTCTATAATTCACCCCTCCACTTT.

J is TRBJ2-3 and V is TRBV5-4; TRBD2 agrees at 7 bases. Germline V gene lookup returns CDR1 SGHNT and CDR2 YYREEE (reference sequence). The CDR3 spans 16 residues. The V and J ends lost 3 bases and 0 bases, in that order; junction bases with no gene match: 7. CDR3 DNA: TGTGCCAGCAGCTCGGGCGGGCGGGGGAGCACAGATACGCAGTATTTT. Residues: CASSSGGRGSTDTQYF. Full variable domain (rest looked up from reference TRBV5-4 and TRBJ2-3): ETGVTQSPTHLIKTRGQQVTLRCSSQSGHNTVSWYQQALGQGPQFIFQYYREEENGRGNFPPRFSGLQFPNYSSELNVNALELDDSALYLCASSSGGRGSTDTQYFGPGTRLTVL.

V usage is TRBV7-3 and J usage is TRBJ1-1; D is possibly TRBD1 (5 bases). Germline lookup yields CDR1 SGHTA and CDR2 FQGTGA. V gave up 3 bases and J gave up 7 bases, with 12 bases separating them. This CDR3 is built from 13 residues. CDR3 coding DNA: TGTGCCAGCAGCTTGGAAACAGGACATGAAGCTTTCTTT. Its translation is CASSLETGHEAFF.

The V gene is TRBV6-5, the J gene TRBJ2-3; D possibly corresponds to TRBD2 (6 bases). Per germline, CDR1 MNHEY and CDR2 SVGAGI. The CDR3 loop spans 14 amino acids. V lost 5 bases, J lost 6 bases, and 15 bases lay in between. The CDR3 DNA sequence: TGTGCCAGCAGTCGACGGACTACTAGGGATACGCAGTATTTT. It encodes CASSRRTTRDTQYF.

The rearrangement links TRBV27 to TRBJ2-1; D might be TRBD1 or TRBD2, each matching 5 bases. Trimming left V 7 bases short and J 0 bases short, with 13 bases between. The germline gives CDR1 MNHEY, CDR2 SMNVEV (reference sequence). The length of the CDR3 is 15 residues. The CDR3 DNA reads TGTGCCAGCAACCGGGGCCGGAGCTCCTACAATGAGCAGTTCTTC. Protein: CASNRGRSSYNEQFF.

CDR3 loop: CASSSRTVPSTDTQYF. CDR3 nucleotides: TGTGCCAGCTCATCCCGGACAGTCCCTAGCACAGATACGCAGTATTTT. The genes are TRBV18 and TRBJ2-3; maybe TRBD1 (6 bases). V lost 5 bases to trimming and J lost 0 bases, with 15 bases between them. The CDR3 sequence is 16 residues long. The V gene's germline CDR1 is KGHSH and CDR2 LQKENI. Looking up the rest from reference TRBV18 and TRBJ2-3 gives the full variable domain: NAGVMQNPRHLVRRRGQEARLRCSPMKGHSHVYWYRQLPEEGLKFMVYLQKENIIDESGMPKERFSAEFPKEGPSILRIQQVVRGDSAAYFCASSSRTVPSTDTQYFGPGTRLTVL.

In this sample, this clone turned up a few times. The chain uses TRBV6-1 and TRBJ2-2; D gene unclear. The CDR3 runs to 12 residues. The V end lost 6 bases, the J end lost 2 bases, and 4 bases lay between the germline ends. In germline, CDR1 is MNHNS, CDR2 SASEGT. This chain's CDR3 is CASRTNTGELFF. The CDR3 DNA follows: TGTGCCAGCAGGACAAACACCGGGGAGCTGTTTTTT.

V and J are TRBV2 and TRBJ2-5; D unclear. The V gene lost 2 bases and the J gene lost 5 bases, with 3 bases spanning the gap. In germline, CDR1 is SNHLY, CDR2 FYNNEI. The CDR3 length is 11 residues. CDR3 sequence: CASSERETQYF. Here the CDR3 DNA reads TGTGCCAGCAGTGAAAGGGAGACCCAGTACTTC.

The gene calls are TRBV5-1 and TRBJ1-1, with D hard to call. V lost 0 bases and J 1 base, leaving 7 bases between the germline ends. The CDR3 is made up of 14 amino acids. Germline V lookup: CDR1 SGHRS, CDR2 YFSETQ. DNA of the CDR3: TGCGCCAGCAGCTTGGCCGGGCGGAACACTGAAGCTTTCTTT. Protein product: CASSLAGRNTEAFF.

This chain links TRBV4-2 with TRBJ1-5; no definite D call. Per the germline V gene, CDR1 is LGHNA and CDR2 is YNFKEQ. The CDR3 runs to 15 residues. Trimming took off 0 bases at V and 4 bases at J, with 10 bases between the two ends. The CDR3 protein is CASSQEDRLNQPQHF. CDR3 nucleotide sequence: TGTGCCAGCAGCCAAGAAGATAGGTTAAATCAGCCCCAGCATTTT.

Here the CDR3 reads CASSPQTSGGLEQYF. In DNA, the CDR3 is TGTGCCAGCTCACCGCAGACTAGCGGGGGTCTCGAGCAGTACTTC. The chain uses TRBV18 and TRBJ2-7; 12 positions agree with TRBD2. The CDR3 runs to 15 residues. Losses at the gene ends were 3 bases for V and 6 bases for J; bases not matched to a gene: 6. The V gene's germline CDR1 is KGHSH and CDR2 LQKENI.

As for this clone: One end of the junction fails to match germline, which may point to a read error. The chain is built from TRBV2 and TRBJ2-3; 7 nucleotides match TRBD2. The CDR3 contains 13 residues. Germline CDR1 and CDR2: SNHLY and FYNNEI. The CDR3 DNA is TGTGCCGGCAGGTCAGCGGGGACAGATACGCAGTATTTT. It specifies CAGRSAGTDTQYF.

For the CDR3, the DNA is TGTGCCAGCAGTGAACGTCGGACAGGGGTGGATGGCTACACCTTC. Protein product: CASSERRTGVDGYTF. This chain links TRBV6-1 with TRBJ1-2, with TRBD1 matching 9 bases. With 2 bases clipped from V and 6 bases from J, the junction kept 7 bases outside the gene matches. The germline gives CDR1 MNHNS, CDR2 SASEGT. The CDR3 covers 15 residues.

This sequence joins TRBV7-3 and TRBJ2-1; D remains unclear. Germline CDR1 SGHTA, CDR2 FQGTGA. The CDR3 consists of 14 residues. V was pared by 0 bases and J by 3 bases, with 6 bases between. CDR3 sequence reads: CASSLTPGYNEQFF. The CDR3 nucleotides read TGTGCCAGCAGCTTAACTCCAGGCTACAATGAGCAGTTCTTC.

The CDR3 nucleotides read TGCAGCGCCAGAAGGGGATCAGGGTGGAATGAGCAGTTCTTC. Translated, it gives CSARRGSGWNEQFF. The J gene is TRBJ2-1, the V gene TRBV29-1; D perhaps matches TRBD1 (5 bases). The CDR3 runs to 14 residues. Trimming left V 7 bases short and J 7 bases short, with 20 bases between. Germline V gives CDR1 SQVTM, CDR2 ANQGSEA.

The chain links TRBV9 to TRBJ2-2; 14 bases agree with TRBD2. CDR1 and CDR2 (germline): SGDLS, YYNGEE. The CDR3 spans 18 residues. V shed 4 bases and J 4 bases; nucleotides not matched to a gene: 9. CDR3: CASSPRLAGGRGTGELFF. In DNA form, the CDR3 reads TGTGCCAGCAGCCCCCGACTAGCGGGGGGGCGGGGCACCGGGGAGCTGTTTTTT.

V is TRBV29-1 and J is TRBJ2-5; TRBD1 agrees at 7 bases. Per the germline V gene, CDR1 is SQVTM and CDR2 is ANQGSEA. After removal of 7 bases from V and 4 bases from J, the junction contained 12 bases not matched to a gene. The CDR3 has 14 amino acids. This CDR3 is CSAGKPGQRETQYF. The CDR3 bases are TGCAGCGCTGGGAAACCGGGACAGAGAGAGACCCAGTACTTC.